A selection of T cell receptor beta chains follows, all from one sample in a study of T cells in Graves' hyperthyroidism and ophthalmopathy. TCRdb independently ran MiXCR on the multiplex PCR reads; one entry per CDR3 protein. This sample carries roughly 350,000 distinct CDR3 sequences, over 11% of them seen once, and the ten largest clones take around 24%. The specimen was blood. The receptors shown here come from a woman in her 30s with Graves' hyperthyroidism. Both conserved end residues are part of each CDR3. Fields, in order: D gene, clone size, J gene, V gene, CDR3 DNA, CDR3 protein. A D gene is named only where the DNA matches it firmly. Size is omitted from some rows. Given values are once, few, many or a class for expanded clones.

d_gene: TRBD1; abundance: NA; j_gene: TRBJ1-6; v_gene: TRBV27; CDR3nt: TGTGCCAGCACGACAGGGGGCAGAAGGGTTTATTCACCCCTCCACTTT; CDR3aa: CASTTGGRRVYSPLHF
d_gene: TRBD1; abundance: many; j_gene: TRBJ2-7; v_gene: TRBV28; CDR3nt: TGTGCCAGCAGTACCATACCAGGGGGACAGGGTGTTTACGAGCAGTACTTC; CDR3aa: CASSTIPGGQGVYEQYF
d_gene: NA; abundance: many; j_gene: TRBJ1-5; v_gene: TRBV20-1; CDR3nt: TGCAGTGCTAGTCCAAACAGTAATAGCAATCAGCCCCAGCATTTT; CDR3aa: CSASPNSNSNQPQHF
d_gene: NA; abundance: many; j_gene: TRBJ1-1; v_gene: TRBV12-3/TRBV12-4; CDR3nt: TGTGCCAGCAGTTTGTTCAAATGGGGAGGCGACACTGAAGCTTTCTTT; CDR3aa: CASSLFKWGGDTEAFF
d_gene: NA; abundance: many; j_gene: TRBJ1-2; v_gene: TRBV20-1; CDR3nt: TGCAGTGCTCGCGAGGGGGGCGCGAGGAACTATGGCTACACCTTC; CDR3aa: CSAREGGARNYGYTF
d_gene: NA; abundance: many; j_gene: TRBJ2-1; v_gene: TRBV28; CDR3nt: TGTGCCAGCAGAAAACGGGGGAGTTACAATGAGCAGTTCTTC; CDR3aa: CASRKRGSYNEQFF
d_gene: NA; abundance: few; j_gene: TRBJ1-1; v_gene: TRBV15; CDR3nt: TGTGCCACCAGCAGAGATGGTCTAACTGAAGCTTTCTTT; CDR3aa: CATSRDGLTEAFF
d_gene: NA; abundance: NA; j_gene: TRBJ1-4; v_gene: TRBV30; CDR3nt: TGTGCCTGGAGTGCGACCGGGACGGCGAATGAAAAACTGTTTTTT; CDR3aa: CAWSATGTANEKLFF
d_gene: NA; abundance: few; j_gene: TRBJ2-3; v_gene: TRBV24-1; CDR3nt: TGTGCCACCAGTGACAGGGGACGGACAGATACGCAGTATTTT; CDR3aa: CATSDRGRTDTQYF
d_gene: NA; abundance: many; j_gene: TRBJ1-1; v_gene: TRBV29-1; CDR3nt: TGCAGCGTTGACGGACAGCACACTGAAGCTTTCTTT; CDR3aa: CSVDGQHTEAFF
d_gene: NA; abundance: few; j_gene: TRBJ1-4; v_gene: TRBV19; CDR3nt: TGTGCCAGTAGGGCGGGCAGCCGAAATGAAAAACTGTTTTTT; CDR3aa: CASRAGSRNEKLFF
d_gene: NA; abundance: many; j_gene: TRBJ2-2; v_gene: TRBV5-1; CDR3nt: TGCGCCAGCAGCTTGAGCGGCCGTGAAACCGGGGAGCTGTTTTTT; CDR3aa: CASSLSGRETGELFF
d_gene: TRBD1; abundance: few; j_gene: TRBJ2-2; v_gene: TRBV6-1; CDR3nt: TGTGCCAGCAGCCCCTTAGGGGGCGGCGGGGAGCTGTTTTTT; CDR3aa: CASSPLGGGGELFF
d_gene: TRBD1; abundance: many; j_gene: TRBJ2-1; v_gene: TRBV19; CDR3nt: TGTGCCAGTAGTATAGGGCTGGGGACAGGTGCCTACAATGAGCAGTTCTTC; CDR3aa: CASSIGLGTGAYNEQFF
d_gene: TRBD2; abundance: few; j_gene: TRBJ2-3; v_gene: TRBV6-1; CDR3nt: TGTGCCAGCAGTAGCGGGGGGTGGGATACGCAGTATTTT; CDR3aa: CASSSGGWDTQYF
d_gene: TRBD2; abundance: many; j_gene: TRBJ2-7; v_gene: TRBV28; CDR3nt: TGTGCCAGCAGTTCCTCACTAGCGGGAGCAACCTACGAGCAGTACTTC; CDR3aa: CASSSSLAGATYEQYF
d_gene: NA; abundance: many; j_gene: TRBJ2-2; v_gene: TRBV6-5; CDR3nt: TGTGCCAGCAGTTACTTTGAGGGGGCCGGGGAGCTGTTTTTT; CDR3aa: CASSYFEGAGELFF
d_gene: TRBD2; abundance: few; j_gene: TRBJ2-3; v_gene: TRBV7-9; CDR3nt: TGTGCCAGCAGCGCGGGACTAGCGGAAATAGATACGCAGTATTTT; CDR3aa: CASSAGLAEIDTQYF
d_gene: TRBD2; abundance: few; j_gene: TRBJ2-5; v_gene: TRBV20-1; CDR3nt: TGCAGTGCTTCGGGAGCGGGGGAGACCCAGTACTTC; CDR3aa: CSASGAGETQYF
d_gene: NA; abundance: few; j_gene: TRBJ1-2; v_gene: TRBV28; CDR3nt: TGTGCCAGCAGTTTAAGTTTGAGACCTAACTATGGCTACACCTTC; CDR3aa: CASSLSLRPNYGYTF
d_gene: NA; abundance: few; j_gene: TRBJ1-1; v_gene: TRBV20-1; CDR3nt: TGCAGTGCACCAAGGGACGCCACTGAAGCTTTCTTT; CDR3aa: CSAPRDATEAFF
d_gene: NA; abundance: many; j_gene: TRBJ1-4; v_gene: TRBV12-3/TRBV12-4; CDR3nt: TGTGCCAGCAGTCCCGTGACTGAGAATGAAAAACTGTTTTTT; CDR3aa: CASSPVTENEKLFF
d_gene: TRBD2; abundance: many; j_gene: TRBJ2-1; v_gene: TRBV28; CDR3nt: TGTGCCAGCAGTTTCTCGGGACTAGCGGGAGTTGAGCAGTTCTTC; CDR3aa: CASSFSGLAGVEQFF
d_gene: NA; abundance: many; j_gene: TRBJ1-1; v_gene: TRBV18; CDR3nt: TGTGCCAGCTCACCCCTGGGCCCGAACACTGAAGCTTTCTTT; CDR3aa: CASSPLGPNTEAFF
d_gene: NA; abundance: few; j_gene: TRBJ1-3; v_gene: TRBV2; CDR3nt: TGTGCCAGCAGTGAGGTCGAAAACACCATATATTTT; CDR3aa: CASSEVENTIYF
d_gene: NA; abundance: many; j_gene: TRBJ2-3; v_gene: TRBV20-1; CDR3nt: TGCAGTGCTAGAGATGGCAAGGGGTCAGATACGCAGTATTTT; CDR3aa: CSARDGKGSDTQYF
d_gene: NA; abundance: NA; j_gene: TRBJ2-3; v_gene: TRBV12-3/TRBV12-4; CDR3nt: TGTGCCAGCAGCCCCTCACTAGCTGGAGATACGCAGTATTTT; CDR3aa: CASSPSLAGDTQYF
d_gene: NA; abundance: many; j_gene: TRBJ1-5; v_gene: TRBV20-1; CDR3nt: TGCAGTGCGCCGGGACACGGGCGGAGCAATCAGCCCCAGCATTTT; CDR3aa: CSAPGHGRSNQPQHF
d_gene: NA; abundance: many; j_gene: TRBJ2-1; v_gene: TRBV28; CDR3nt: TGTGCCAGCAGTTTAAGGTCGAATGAGCAGTTCTTC; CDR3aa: CASSLRSNEQFF
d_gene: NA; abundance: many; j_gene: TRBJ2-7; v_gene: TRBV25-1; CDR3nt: TGTGCCAGCAGTGACTTCTTCGACTCCTACGAGCAGTACTTC; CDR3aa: CASSDFFDSYEQYF
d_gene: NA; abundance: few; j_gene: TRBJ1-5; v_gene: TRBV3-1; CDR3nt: TGTGCCAGCAGCCAAGTACCGGGGAGCAATCAGCCCCAGCATTTT; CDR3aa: CASSQVPGSNQPQHF
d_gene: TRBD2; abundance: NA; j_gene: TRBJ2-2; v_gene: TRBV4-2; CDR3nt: TGTGCCAGCAGCCCTTCTAGCGGTTCCACCGGGGAGCTGTTTTTT; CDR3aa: CASSPSSGSTGELFF
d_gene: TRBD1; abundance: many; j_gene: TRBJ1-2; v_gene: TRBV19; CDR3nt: TGTGCCAGTAGTATTGGGACAGTTAACTATGGCTACACCTTC; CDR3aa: CASSIGTVNYGYTF